One and the same sample provided the 8 T cell receptor beta chains below, sequenced in a study of metastatic and nonmetastatic thyroid tumors. TCRdb re-analyzed the PCR reads through MiXCR. The sample holds tens of thousands of clones; approximately 51% are singletons and the top ten take approximately 25%. Thyroid surgery took place with no prior treatment in any patient. Sample: tumor tissue. The receptor set was obtained from a male donor with papillary thyroid cancer or a benign thyroid nodule (not recorded which). Some clones in this sample may be carry-over from other donors' samples.

Comment on this clone: At one of its ends the junction is not consistent with the germline gene, which may arise from a read error. The rearrangement joins TRBV6-1 to TRBJ2-1; 7 nucleotides match TRBD1. CDR1 and CDR2 (germline): MNHNS, SASEGT. This CDR3 spans 15 amino acids. In DNA, the CDR3 is TGTGCCAGCAGGGAACAGGGGTTCTCCAACAATGAGCAGTTCTTC. Encoded protein: CASREQGFSNNEQFF.

This clone was observed a few times. The DNA of the CDR3 is TGTGCCAGCAGTGAGGGGACCTGGCTCTACGAGCAGTACTTC. Its protein is CASSEGTWLYEQYF. The chain couples TRBV6-1 to TRBJ2-7; D might be TRBD1 or TRBD2, each matching 5 bases. V lost 3 bases and J 3 bases, leaving 12 bases between the germline ends. CDR1 MNHNS and CDR2 SASEGT come from the germline V gene. The CDR3 is 14 amino acids.

The CDR3 DNA is TGTGCCAGCTCACCTTCGATTAGCAATCAGCCCCAGCATTTT. It codes for CASSPSISNQPQHF. V usage is TRBV18 and J usage is TRBJ1-5; D is uncertain. The V end lost 3 bases, the J end lost 0 bases, and 6 bases lay between the germline ends. Germline CDR1 and CDR2: KGHSH and LQKENI. This CDR3 spans 14 amino acids.

CDR3 region: CSAHGQGHSYGYTF. The DNA for the CDR3 is TGCAGTGCTCATGGACAGGGCCATTCCTATGGCTACACCTTC. The J gene is TRBJ1-2, the V gene TRBV20-1; 8 bases align to TRBD1. The CDR3 sequence is 14 residues long. V trimming: 5 bases; J trimming: 4 bases; junction bases outside the gene matches: 9. Germline V lookup: CDR1 DFQATT, CDR2 SNEGSKA (reference sequence).

V gene TRBV6-1 combines with J gene TRBJ1-2; tentative D call: TRBD1 (6 bases). Trimming shortened V by 5 bases and J by 10 bases, and 17 bases separated the two germline ends. Per germline, CDR1 MNHNS and CDR2 SASEGT. This CDR3 has 13 residues. The DNA of the CDR3 is TGTGCCAGCAGTCCTCTACAGGGTGTTGACTACACCTTC. It is translated as CASSPLQGVDYTF.

This sequence joins TRBV7-2 and TRBJ1-2, with D unclear. This CDR3 has 12 residues. The V gene lost 4 bases and the J gene lost 1 base, with 4 bases spanning the gap. From germline, CDR1 is SGHTA and CDR2 FQGNSA. The chain's CDR3 is CASSSDNYGYTF. Here the CDR3 DNA reads TGTGCCAGCAGCTCTGATAACTATGGCTACACCTTC.

The chain has TRBV20-1 and TRBJ1-5; D possibly corresponds to TRBD1 (6 bases). CDR3 length equals 15 residues. Trimming pared 0 bases from V and 2 bases from J, leaving 11 bases between. Germline CDR1 is DFQATT and CDR2 is SNEGSKA (reference sequence). The CDR3 here is CSARDPAGGNQPQHF. CDR3 nucleotides: TGCAGTGCTAGAGATCCGGCAGGGGGCAATCAGCCCCAGCATTTT.

The rearrangement links TRBV3-1 to TRBJ2-7, with D perhaps TRBD1 (5 bases). Germline V gene data show CDR1 as LGHDT and CDR2 as YNNKEL (reference sequence). This CDR3 contains 14 residues. The V end was cut by 0 bases, the J end by 6 bases, with 12 bases between. CDR3 DNA sequence: TGTGCCAGCAGCCAAGAAAATGACAGCCCCGAGCAGTACTTC. Its translation is CASSQENDSPEQYF.